Listed below are T cell receptor beta chains from one sample, sequenced in a study of blood T cell repertoires in COVID-19. Assay used: immunoSEQ multiplex PCR; TCRdb lists only in-frame clones, some missing. The sample lists fewer than 300,000 clones; 90% to 95% were seen once. Sequencing used peripheral blood. The receptors originated from a woman in her 30s with COVID-19, enrolled during active disease. The CDR3 runs from the conserved cysteine through the conserved F or W. A D gene is named only where the DNA matches it firmly. The size of a clone is reported for some rows only, either as once, few or many, or as a class for expanded clones.

d_gene: TRBD1; abundance: NA; j_gene: TRBJ1-3; v_gene: TRBV9; CDR3nt: TGTGCCAGCAGCGCGAGACAGGGTCACTCTGGAAACACCATATATTTT; CDR3aa: CASSARQGHSGNTIYF
d_gene: TRBD2; abundance: NA; j_gene: TRBJ2-7; v_gene: TRBV27; CDR3nt: TGTGCCAGCAGTCCCCGGGGGAGCGGGAGCTACGAGCAGTACTTC; CDR3aa: CASSPRGSGSYEQYF
d_gene: NA; abundance: NA; j_gene: TRBJ2-2; v_gene: TRBV9; CDR3nt: TGTGCCAGCAGCGCCGAGGAGGGCGGCCGCGGGGAGCTGTTTTTT; CDR3aa: CASSAEEGGRGELFF
d_gene: NA; abundance: once; j_gene: TRBJ2-6; v_gene: TRBV3-1/TRBV3-2; CDR3nt: TGTGCCAGCAGCCGAGGACAGAAATTTCTCTCTGGGGCCAACGTCCTGACTTTC; CDR3aa: CASSRGQKFLSGANVLTF
d_gene: NA; abundance: NA; j_gene: TRBJ2-7; v_gene: TRBV15; CDR3nt: TGTGCCACCAGCAGCCTTATTTCCTACGAGCAGTACTTC; CDR3aa: CATSSLISYEQYF
d_gene: TRBD1; abundance: NA; j_gene: TRBJ1-3; v_gene: TRBV6-4; CDR3nt: TGTGCCAGCAGCGGGACAGACCTTGCCACAAACTCTGGAAACACCATATATTTT; CDR3aa: CASSGTDLATNSGNTIYF
d_gene: TRBD2; abundance: NA; j_gene: TRBJ2-7; v_gene: TRBV6-4; CDR3nt: TGTGCCAGCAGTGACTCTACTAGCGGACGTTTTTCCTACGAGCAGTACTTC; CDR3aa: CASSDSTSGRFSYEQYF
d_gene: NA; abundance: few; j_gene: TRBJ1-5; v_gene: TRBV19; CDR3nt: TGTGCCAGCACGACTAAAAATCAGCCCCAGCATTTT; CDR3aa: CASTTKNQPQHF
d_gene: NA; abundance: NA; j_gene: TRBJ1-1; v_gene: TRBV6-5; CDR3nt: TGTGCCAGCAGTTACGCAGGAACGAACACTGAAGCTTTCTTT; CDR3aa: CASSYAGTNTEAFF
d_gene: TRBD2; abundance: NA; j_gene: TRBJ2-7; v_gene: TRBV30; CDR3nt: TGTGCCTGGAGTGTGGGCGGGGGCTCCTACGAGCAGTACTTC; CDR3aa: CAWSVGGGSYEQYF
d_gene: NA; abundance: NA; j_gene: TRBJ1-5; v_gene: TRBV15; CDR3nt: TGTGCCACCAGCAAAGGACATAATAGCAATCAGCCCCAGCATTTT; CDR3aa: CATSKGHNSNQPQHF
d_gene: NA; abundance: NA; j_gene: TRBJ1-4; v_gene: TRBV7-9; CDR3nt: TGTGCCAGCAGCACCAGTTCCGGCCCAGGTGAAAAACTGTTTTTT; CDR3aa: CASSTSSGPGEKLFF
d_gene: NA; abundance: once; j_gene: TRBJ2-7; v_gene: TRBV5-5; CDR3nt: TGTGCCAGCAGCTTGGGGGCGGGGGCAGCCTACGAGCAGTACTTC; CDR3aa: CASSLGAGAAYEQYF
d_gene: TRBD1; abundance: NA; j_gene: TRBJ1-2; v_gene: TRBV9; CDR3nt: TGTGCCAGCAGAGGGACAGGCACATATGGCTACACCTTC; CDR3aa: CASRGTGTYGYTF
d_gene: TRBD1; abundance: NA; j_gene: TRBJ1-5; v_gene: TRBV2; CDR3nt: TGTGCCAGCAGCAACGTGGACAGGGTGGAGAATCAGCCCCAGCATTTT; CDR3aa: CASSNVDRVENQPQHF
d_gene: NA; abundance: once; j_gene: TRBJ1-1; v_gene: TRBV5-1; CDR3nt: TGCGCCAGCAGCCCGGACAGTTGGAACACTGAAGCTTTCTTT; CDR3aa: CASSPDSWNTEAFF
d_gene: TRBD1; abundance: NA; j_gene: TRBJ1-1; v_gene: TRBV19; CDR3nt: TGTGCCAGCTTCGACAGGGCATCTTTCTTT; CDR3aa: CASFDRASFF
d_gene: NA; abundance: NA; j_gene: TRBJ1-5; v_gene: TRBV7-2; CDR3nt: TGTGCCAGCAGCTTAGTGGCAGATAGCAATCAGCCCCAGCATTTT; CDR3aa: CASSLVADSNQPQHF
d_gene: NA; abundance: NA; j_gene: TRBJ2-2; v_gene: TRBV11-3; CDR3nt: TGTGCCAGCAGCTTGACCGGGACAACGAACACCGGGGAGCTGTTTTTT; CDR3aa: CASSLTGTTNTGELFF
d_gene: TRBD1; abundance: NA; j_gene: TRBJ1-1; v_gene: TRBV6-5; CDR3nt: TGTGCCAGCACCGGACAGGTGAACACTGAAGCTTTCTTT; CDR3aa: CASTGQVNTEAFF
d_gene: NA; abundance: few; j_gene: TRBJ1-2; v_gene: TRBV2; CDR3nt: TGTGCCAGCAGTCTACAGGGAATGGGGTATGGCTACACCTTC; CDR3aa: CASSLQGMGYGYTF
d_gene: NA; abundance: NA; j_gene: TRBJ2-1; v_gene: TRBV11-2; CDR3nt: TGTGCCAGCAGCCAGCGCGGGATCGAGCAGTTCTTC; CDR3aa: CASSQRGIEQFF
d_gene: NA; abundance: NA; j_gene: TRBJ1-4; v_gene: TRBV30; CDR3nt: TGTGCCTGGAGTGCCCCGCGGGGTTTGTATGAAAAACTGTTTTTT; CDR3aa: CAWSAPRGLYEKLFF
d_gene: NA; abundance: NA; j_gene: TRBJ2-2; v_gene: TRBV5-1; CDR3nt: TGCGCCAGCAGCTTGGGCCAGGGAGGCAGCACCGGGGAGCTGTTTTTT; CDR3aa: CASSLGQGGSTGELFF
d_gene: NA; abundance: NA; j_gene: TRBJ1-5; v_gene: TRBV5-6; CDR3nt: TGTGCCAGCAGCTTGGGGCCGTCCCAGCCCCAGCATTTT; CDR3aa: CASSLGPSQPQHF
d_gene: TRBD2; abundance: NA; j_gene: TRBJ2-3; v_gene: TRBV29-1; CDR3nt: TGCAGCGTCCGACTAGCAGCTAGCACAGATACGCAGTATTTT; CDR3aa: CSVRLAASTDTQYF
d_gene: NA; abundance: NA; j_gene: TRBJ1-2; v_gene: TRBV4-1; CDR3nt: TGCGCCAGCAGCCAAGGTTTCGAGGGCGCGAATGTTGGCTACACCTTC; CDR3aa: CASSQGFEGANVGYTF
d_gene: TRBD1; abundance: few; j_gene: TRBJ1-6; v_gene: TRBV5-4; CDR3nt: TGTGCCAGCAGCAAAACAGGGGGTTCGCGACCCCTCCACTTT; CDR3aa: CASSKTGGSRPLHF
d_gene: NA; abundance: NA; j_gene: TRBJ2-1; v_gene: TRBV28; CDR3nt: TGTGCCAGCAGGATAGCGGACTCCTACAATGAGCAGTTCTTC; CDR3aa: CASRIADSYNEQFF
d_gene: NA; abundance: NA; j_gene: TRBJ1-1; v_gene: TRBV27; CDR3nt: TGTGCCAGCAGTTTTTCGGGATGGAGCACTGAAGCTTTCTTT; CDR3aa: CASSFSGWSTEAFF
d_gene: TRBD2; abundance: NA; j_gene: TRBJ2-1; v_gene: TRBV28; CDR3nt: TGTGCCAGCTATCAGTTTTCTTCGGGAGGGGGATACAATGAGCAGTTCTTC; CDR3aa: CASYQFSSGGGYNEQFF
d_gene: TRBD2; abundance: NA; j_gene: TRBJ2-3; v_gene: TRBV7-6; CDR3nt: TGTGCCAGCAGCCCCACGGGACTAGCGGGCGCAGATACGCAGTATTTT; CDR3aa: CASSPTGLAGADTQYF
d_gene: TRBD1; abundance: once; j_gene: TRBJ1-4; v_gene: TRBV30; CDR3nt: TGTGCCTGGAGCAAAACCGGGACAGCAACTAATGAAAAACTGTTTTTT; CDR3aa: CAWSKTGTATNEKLFF
d_gene: TRBD1; abundance: NA; j_gene: TRBJ1-2; v_gene: TRBV19; CDR3nt: TGTGCCAGTAGTTTTGGACAGGGGTTTGCCGGCTACACCTTC; CDR3aa: CASSFGQGFAGYTF
d_gene: NA; abundance: NA; j_gene: TRBJ1-5; v_gene: TRBV19; CDR3nt: TGTGCCAGTAGTATTTTTAAAGGTCAGGAGCCCCAGCATTTT; CDR3aa: CASSIFKGQEPQHF
d_gene: NA; abundance: NA; j_gene: TRBJ2-1; v_gene: TRBV4-1; CDR3nt: TGCGCCAGCAGCCAAGAGGGGAGCTCCTACAATGAGCAGTTCTTC; CDR3aa: CASSQEGSSYNEQFF
d_gene: NA; abundance: once; j_gene: TRBJ2-1; v_gene: TRBV7-9; CDR3nt: TGTGCCAGCAGCCGACATTACAATGAGCAGTTCTTC; CDR3aa: CASSRHYNEQFF
d_gene: TRBD1; abundance: NA; j_gene: TRBJ1-3; v_gene: TRBV11-2; CDR3nt: TGTGCCAGCAGCTTAGATCCACCGGGACAGGGGGTTAACACCATATATTTT; CDR3aa: CASSLDPPGQGVNTIYF
d_gene: NA; abundance: NA; j_gene: TRBJ1-1; v_gene: TRBV3-1/TRBV3-2; CDR3nt: TGTGCCAGCAGCCAAGCAGACAGGACCCTTGAAGCTTTCTTT; CDR3aa: CASSQADRTLEAFF
d_gene: TRBD1; abundance: NA; j_gene: TRBJ1-2; v_gene: TRBV6-6; CDR3nt: TGTGCCAGCAACAGACAGGGAGATGGCTACACCTTC; CDR3aa: CASNRQGDGYTF
d_gene: TRBD2; abundance: NA; j_gene: TRBJ2-7; v_gene: TRBV9; CDR3nt: TGTGCCAGCAGCGACACTAGCGGGAGTATCTACGAGCAGTACTTC; CDR3aa: CASSDTSGSIYEQYF
d_gene: TRBD1; abundance: NA; j_gene: TRBJ2-7; v_gene: TRBV2; CDR3nt: TGTGCCAGCAAACAGACAGGGAGCTCCTACGAGCAGTACTTC; CDR3aa: CASKQTGSSYEQYF
d_gene: NA; abundance: NA; j_gene: TRBJ2-6; v_gene: TRBV19; CDR3nt: TGTGCCAGTAGTATAACCGGGGGGCTCTCTGGGGCCAACGTCCTGACTTTC; CDR3aa: CASSITGGLSGANVLTF
d_gene: TRBD1; abundance: NA; j_gene: TRBJ2-3; v_gene: TRBV24-1; CDR3nt: TGTGCCACCAGTGAGAGAGGGGACAGGGGAACAGATACGCAGTATTTT; CDR3aa: CATSERGDRGTDTQYF
d_gene: NA; abundance: NA; j_gene: TRBJ2-3; v_gene: TRBV5-5; CDR3nt: TGTGCCAGCAGCCCTAGGCCCGAGTGGGGCACAGATACGCAGTATTTT; CDR3aa: CASSPRPEWGTDTQYF
d_gene: NA; abundance: NA; j_gene: TRBJ2-2; v_gene: TRBV2; CDR3nt: TGTGCCAGCAGTTGGGGTCAGGGTCGAGCGAACACCGGGGAGCTGTTTTTT; CDR3aa: CASSWGQGRANTGELFF
d_gene: TRBD1; abundance: once; j_gene: TRBJ2-6; v_gene: TRBV6-6; CDR3nt: TGTGCCAGCAGTTTGACAGGGGGCTCTGGGGCCAACGTCCTGACTTTC; CDR3aa: CASSLTGGSGANVLTF
d_gene: NA; abundance: NA; j_gene: TRBJ1-1; v_gene: TRBV2; CDR3nt: TGTGCCACCTACCTGACAGTGAACACTGAAGCTTTCTTT; CDR3aa: CATYLTVNTEAFF
d_gene: NA; abundance: NA; j_gene: TRBJ1-1; v_gene: TRBV5-4; CDR3nt: TGTGCCAGCAGCCTTTGGCGGAGCACTGAAGCTTTCTTT; CDR3aa: CASSLWRSTEAFF
d_gene: TRBD1; abundance: NA; j_gene: TRBJ1-6; v_gene: TRBV5-1; CDR3nt: TGCGCCAGCAGCTTGGACAGGGGGAATTCACCCCTCCACTTT; CDR3aa: CASSLDRGNSPLHF
d_gene: NA; abundance: NA; j_gene: TRBJ1-2; v_gene: TRBV19; CDR3nt: TGTGCCAGTAGTGTTGGGCCCCTAAATAACTATGGCTACACCTTC; CDR3aa: CASSVGPLNNYGYTF
d_gene: NA; abundance: NA; j_gene: TRBJ2-7; v_gene: TRBV3-1/TRBV3-2; CDR3nt: TGTGCCAGCTCCCCCCGGGGGTACGAGCAGTACTTC; CDR3aa: CASSPRGYEQYF
d_gene: TRBD2; abundance: NA; j_gene: TRBJ2-1; v_gene: TRBV7-9; CDR3nt: TGTGCCAGCAGCCTCCTAGCGGGAGGGTGGGATGAGCAGTTCTTC; CDR3aa: CASSLLAGGWDEQFF